A single sample is the source of the 32 T cell receptor beta chains below, sequenced in a study of shared clonotypes between healthy human individuals. Assay: immunoSEQ multiplex PCR; the TCRdb copy retains only in-frame clones and omits some. The data hold a few hundred thousand clones, with almost 97% observed a single time. The sample taken for sequencing was naive CD4+ T cells sorted from blood. The subset was: CD45RA+ positively selected. Every receptor here comes from a woman aged 30 to 39 in good health.

V gene TRBV5-1 combines with J gene TRBJ2-7; TRBD2 aligns across 10 bases. Germline V lookup: CDR1 SGHRS, CDR2 YFSETQ. The CDR3 contains 15 residues. V trimming: 2 bases; J trimming: 2 bases; junction bases outside the gene matches: 4. Here the CDR3 reads CASSLRGTSAYEQYF. CDR3 DNA: TGCGCCAGCAGCTTACGAGGGACTAGCGCCTACGAGCAGTACTTC.

The genes are TRBV5-4 and TRBJ2-3; TRBD2 aligns across 8 bases. There are 16 residues in the CDR3. With 4 bases clipped from V and 6 bases from J, the junction kept 13 bases outside the gene matches. The germline V gene has CDR1 SGHNT and CDR2 YYREEE (reference sequence). DNA of the CDR3: TGTGCCAGCAGCCCCAAGGGACTAGGGGCTGCTGATACGCAGTATTTT. Translated: CASSPKGLGAADTQYF.

This clone was picked up one time. V is TRBV19 and J is TRBJ1-5, with 9 bases matching TRBD1. This CDR3 is 18 amino acids long. Germline trimming cut 6 bases from V and 0 bases from J; bases unmatched to any gene: 12. CDR1 LNHDA and CDR2 SQIVND come from the germline V gene (reference sequence). The CDR3 sequence: CASRHISGTGRSNQPQHF. The CDR3 DNA is TGTGCCAGTAGACATATTTCCGGGACAGGGCGTAGCAATCAGCCCCAGCATTTT.

The chain couples TRBV6-5 to TRBJ1-2, with D perhaps matching TRBD1 (6 bases). V dropped 0 bases and J dropped 7 bases, with 15 bases sitting between them. Looked up from germline, CDR1 is MNHEY and CDR2 is SVGAGI. The CDR3 has 15 residues. CDR3 nucleotide sequence: TGTGCCAGCAGTTACTCGAGGGAGGGGGTCTCTGGCTACACCTTC. Protein: CASSYSREGVSGYTF.

The chain couples TRBV5-5 to TRBJ2-5; 11 nucleotides agree with TRBD1. This CDR3 spans 16 amino acids. Per the germline V gene, CDR1 is SGHKS and CDR2 is YYEKEE (reference sequence). With V trimmed by 0 bases and J by 5 bases, 6 bases remained unmatched. The CDR3 DNA reads TGTGCCAGCAGCTTGGGCTCCGGGACAGGGGGGGAGACCCAGTACTTC. This encodes CASSLGSGTGGETQYF.

The rearrangement uses TRBV2 and TRBJ2-1; no definite D call. Trimming took 7 bases from V and 0 from J, leaving 10 bases between them. Germline lookup yields CDR1 SNHLY and CDR2 FYNNEI. CDR3 length: 14 residues. Written as DNA, the CDR3 is TGTGCCAGCATAGAGAGGAGCTCCTACAATGAGCAGTTCTTC. It specifies CASIERSSYNEQFF.

The chain employs TRBV18 and TRBJ1-1, with 9 nucleotides matching TRBD1. The CDR3 covers 15 residues. V lost 5 bases to trimming and J lost 4 bases; unmatched junction nucleotides: 8. The germline gives CDR1 KGHSH, CDR2 LQKENI. CDR3 nucleotides: TGTGCCAGCTCATCACGGACAGGGGAGCGCACTGAAGCTTTCTTT. It yields the protein CASSSRTGERTEAFF. The full variable domain, its missing parts supplied by reference TRBV18 and TRBJ1-1, is NAGVMQNPRHLVRRRGQEARLRCSPMKGHSHVYWYRQLPEEGLKFMVYLQKENIIDESGMPKERFSAEFPKEGPSILRIQQVVRGDSAAYFCASSSRTGERTEAFFGQGTRLTVV.

The V and J genes are TRBV28 and TRBJ1-2; D uncertain. Germline V gene sequence: CDR1 MDHEN, CDR2 SYDVKM. The CDR3 is 14 residues long. V lost 1 base to trimming and J lost 8 bases, with 14 bases between them. CDR3 sequence (DNA): TGTGCCAGCAGTTTATCTTCAGGCCGACGGGGCTACACCTTC. Amino acids: CASSLSSGRRGYTF.

The chain joins TRBV2 to TRBJ2-7; D may correspond to TRBD1 or TRBD2 (5 bases each). Germline V gives CDR1 SNHLY, CDR2 FYNNEI. The CDR3 consists of 14 residues. Trimming took off 7 bases at V and 4 bases at J, with 17 bases between the two ends. The CDR3 loop reads CASIWDGKSYEQYF. CDR3 sequence (DNA): TGTGCCAGCATCTGGGACGGGAAATCTTACGAGCAGTACTTC.

The rearrangement links TRBV7-2 to TRBJ2-1; TRBD2 matches at 9 bases. The V and J ends lost 1 base and 7 bases, in that order; junction bases with no gene match: 2. The CDR3 totals 14 residues. Germline values: CDR1 SGHTA, CDR2 FQGNSA. The CDR3 loop is CASSLESGRNEQFF. In DNA, the CDR3 is TGTGCCAGCAGCTTAGAAAGCGGGAGGAATGAGCAGTTCTTC.

This rearrangement joins TRBV18 to TRBJ1-4; 11 nucleotides match TRBD1. J was trimmed by 1 base and V by 3 bases; bases with no gene match: 1. The germline CDR1 and CDR2 sequences are KGHSH and LQKENI. There are 16 residues in the CDR3. The CDR3 DNA sequence: TGTGCCAGCTCACCCGGGACAGGGGGAACTAATGAAAAACTGTTTTTT. Translation gives CASSPGTGGTNEKLFF.

The gene calls are TRBV7-2 and TRBJ1-1; D is undetermined. The CDR3 consists of 13 residues. CDR1 is SGHTA and CDR2 is FQGNSA in the germline V gene. The germline V and J ends were trimmed by 5 bases and 7 bases, with 14 bases remaining between them. Here the CDR3 DNA reads TGTGCCAGCAGCCCGCAGCGGGATCTTGAAGCTTTCTTT. Translation gives CASSPQRDLEAFF.

The rearrangement joins TRBV21-1 to TRBJ2-2; the D call TRBD2 from the table was never checked on the DNA. TRBV21-1 is designated a pseudogene. The CDR3 sequence is 21 residues long. CDR3 loop: CASSTPGSGLAGTLNTGELFF. CDR3 DNA: TGTGCCAGCAGCACCCCAGGATCGGGACTAGCGGGGACACTGAACACCGGGGAGCTGTTTTTT.

The chain employs TRBV11-1 and TRBJ2-7; D possibly matches TRBD1 or TRBD2 (5 bases each). Per the germline V gene, CDR1 is SGHAT and CDR2 is FQDESV (reference sequence). CDR3 length: 14 residues. With 1 base removed from V and 2 bases from J, the gap between germline ends came to 9 bases. CDR3 sequence: CASSLELGAYEQYF. The CDR3 bases are TGTGCCAGCAGCTTAGAACTGGGGGCCTACGAGCAGTACTTC.

The J gene is TRBJ2-3, the V gene TRBV19, with 14 bases lining up with TRBD2. Per germline, CDR1 LNHDA and CDR2 SQIVND (reference sequence). V shed 6 bases and J 4 bases; nucleotides not matched to a gene: 3. CDR3 size: 15 residues. CDR3 coding DNA: TGTGCCAGTAGGTGGACTAGCGGGAGGTCAGATACGCAGTATTTT. The encoded protein is CASRWTSGRSDTQYF.

This chain connects TRBV6-1 to TRBJ2-3; D is perhaps TRBD1 or TRBD2 (6 bases each). CDR3 length: 14 amino acids. The V end was cut by 7 bases, the J end by 1 base, with 12 bases between. Germline loops: CDR1 MNHNS, CDR2 SASEGT. In nucleotides, the CDR3 is TGTGCCAGCACCGGGGGCAGGGGCACAGATACGCAGTATTTT. It translates to CASTGGRGTDTQYF.

For the CDR3, the DNA is TGTGCCAGCAGCTTAGGACTAGCGGGAGACGAGACCCAGTACTTC. It translates to CASSLGLAGDETQYF. The J gene is TRBJ2-5, the V gene TRBV11-3; TRBD2 matches at 12 bases. The ends lost 1 base at V and 5 bases at J; junction bases unmatched: 2. The CDR3 is made up of 15 amino acids. Germline V CDR1 and CDR2: SGHNT, YENEEA.

The chain has TRBV6-6 and TRBJ2-4; TRBD1 aligns across 10 bases. The CDR3 length is 15 residues. The ends lost 6 bases at V and 1 base at J; junction bases unmatched: 3. Germline lookup yields CDR1 MNHNY and CDR2 SVGAGI (reference sequence). The CDR3 DNA follows: TGTGCCAGCAGACTGGGACAGGGGGCCAAAAACATTCAGTACTTC. Translation: CASRLGQGAKNIQYF.

This clone was recorded once. This chain connects TRBV19 to TRBJ2-5; TRBD1 aligns across 7 bases. Germline V gives CDR1 LNHDA, CDR2 SQIVND (reference sequence). The CDR3 contains 14 residues. V gave up 6 bases and J gave up 3 bases; unmatched junction bases: 7. The CDR3 coding sequence is TGTGCCAGTAGAAATACCGGGACAGAAGAGACCCAGTACTTC. Its translation is CASRNTGTEETQYF.

The rearrangement uses TRBV18 and TRBJ2-1; D is uncertain. Germline lookup yields CDR1 KGHSH and CDR2 LQKENI. Deletions cut 5 bases from V and 4 bases from J, with 9 bases between. The CDR3 spans 13 residues. Here the CDR3 reads CASSRQKYNEQFF. The CDR3 DNA sequence: TGTGCCAGCTCAAGACAAAAATACAATGAGCAGTTCTTC.

J is TRBJ1-6 and V is TRBV4-1; no clear D gene. The germline V gene encodes CDR1 MGHRA and CDR2 YSYEKL. This CDR3 has 15 residues. V was pared by 3 bases and J by 7 bases, with 13 bases between. CDR3 in DNA: TGCGCCAGCAGCCACCTCGGCGGGCCGAATTCACCCCTCCACTTT. It encodes CASSHLGGPNSPLHF.

V usage is TRBV27 and J usage is TRBJ1-2; D not certain. The CDR3 length is 14 residues. The ends were cut back, 6 bases at V and 6 bases at J, with 17 bases in the middle. Germline CDR1 and CDR2: MNHEY and SMNVEV (reference sequence). The CDR3 loop reads CASRDRGWVDGYTF. The CDR3 bases are TGTGCCAGCAGGGACCGTGGGTGGGTGGATGGCTACACCTTC.

V gene TRBV7-2 combines with J gene TRBJ2-7, with TRBD2 matching over 8 bases. After removal of 1 base from V and 3 bases from J, the junction contained 5 bases not matched to a gene. From germline, CDR1 is SGHTA and CDR2 FQGNSA. The CDR3 length is 15 residues. The CDR3 reads CASSLGAAGDYEQYF. The CDR3 nucleotides are TGTGCCAGCAGCTTAGGCGCAGCGGGAGACTACGAGCAGTACTTC.

This sequence joins TRBV28 and TRBJ1-2, with no clear D. This CDR3 has 11 amino acids. Per the germline V gene, CDR1 is MDHEN and CDR2 is SYDVKM. Trimming cost V 5 bases and J 6 bases, with 7 bases left between them. DNA for the CDR3: TGTGCCAGCAGTCTCCCTCATGGCTACACCTTC. Amino acids: CASSLPHGYTF.

V gene TRBV11-2 combines with J gene TRBJ2-3, with D perhaps TRBD2 (6 bases). The CDR3 consists of 14 residues. The ends were cut back, 7 bases at V and 2 bases at J, with 13 bases in the middle. Germline V gene sequence: CDR1 SGHAT, CDR2 FQNNGV. CDR3 sequence: CASKIGGNTDTQYF. The DNA of the CDR3 is TGTGCCAGCAAAATAGGCGGGAACACAGATACGCAGTATTTT.

This chain links TRBV30 with TRBJ2-1; 7 bases line up with TRBD1. The V gene end was trimmed by 1 base and the J gene end by 3 bases; junction bases not matched to a gene: 9. Germline-derived CDR1 and CDR2 are GTSNPN and SVGIG (reference sequence). This CDR3 is built from 16 residues. The CDR3 sequence is CAWSEVWGTVYNEQFF. The CDR3 nucleotides read TGTGCCTGGAGTGAGGTATGGGGGACAGTCTACAATGAGCAGTTCTTC.

The chain joins TRBV29-1 to TRBJ1-4, with 10 bases that match TRBD1. V shed 4 bases, J shed 8 bases, and the junction held 10 bases outside the gene matches. Per the germline V gene, CDR1 is SQVTM and CDR2 is ANQGSEA. The length of the CDR3 is 15 residues. The CDR3 nucleotides read TGCAGCGTTGCTTCTACCGGGACAGGGGTCGAAAAACTGTTTTTT. It codes for CSVASTGTGVEKLFF.

The rearrangement links TRBV28 to TRBJ2-5; 10 bases match TRBD2. The V gene's germline CDR1 is MDHEN and CDR2 SYDVKM. CDR3 length: 15 amino acids. After removal of 2 bases from V and 4 bases from J, the junction contained 4 bases not matched to a gene. The CDR3 loop reads CASSLRTSGSETQYF. The CDR3 region has the DNA TGTGCCAGCAGTTTACGGACTAGCGGTTCAGAGACCCAGTACTTC.

The chain uses TRBV6-5 and TRBJ1-1; no clear D. Per the germline V gene, CDR1 is MNHEY and CDR2 is SVGAGI. The germline V and J ends were trimmed by 9 bases and 3 bases, with 8 bases remaining between them. The CDR3 has 11 residues. CDR3 coding DNA: TGTGCCAGTCGGGAGGACACTGAAGCTTTCTTT. Protein sequence: CASREDTEAFF.

The V call is TRBV28, the J call TRBJ2-3, with TRBD2 identical over 8 bases. The CDR3 extends over 16 amino acids. The germline CDR1 and CDR2 sequences are MDHEN and SYDVKM. The V segment lost 2 bases and the J segment 1 base; nucleotides outside the gene matches: 5. CDR3 protein: CASSLTLGGGTDTQYF. CDR3 sequence (DNA): TGTGCCAGCAGTTTAACCCTCGGGGGGGGCACAGATACGCAGTATTTT. Using reference TRBV28 and TRBJ2-3 for the parts outside the CDR3, the full variable domain is DVKVTQSSRYLVKRTGEKVFLECVQDMDHENMFWYRQDPGLGLRLIYFSYDVKMKEKGDIPEGYSVSREKKERFSLILESASTNQTSMYLCASSLTLGGGTDTQYFGPGTRLTVL.

The chain recombines TRBV28 with TRBJ2-1, with D tentatively TRBD1 (5 bases). The germline V gene encodes CDR1 MDHEN and CDR2 SYDVKM. This CDR3 contains 10 residues. With 9 bases removed from V and 8 bases from J, the gap between germline ends came to 8 bases. The CDR3 loop reads CASRGDEQFF. The CDR3 DNA sequence: TGTGCCAGTAGGGGCGATGAGCAGTTCTTC.

This clone was observed a single time. The chain joins TRBV2 to TRBJ2-7; no definite D call. The length of the CDR3 is 16 residues. The germline V gene encodes CDR1 SNHLY and CDR2 FYNNEI. The V gene lost 6 bases and the J gene lost 3 bases, with 21 bases spanning the gap. CDR3 residues: CASRSSLTLHYYEQYF. CDR3 DNA sequence: TGTGCCAGCAGGTCATCGCTGACACTCCATTACTACGAGCAGTACTTC.